This T cell receptor beta chain was identified in a study of T cells after somatic rescue of genetic block. The CDR3 runs to 14 residues. CDR1 MNHEY and CDR2 SMNVEV come from the germline V gene (reference sequence). With 4 bases removed from V and 0 bases from J, the gap between germline ends came to 10 bases. Sequencing was performed with immunoSEQ multiplex PCR; in TCRdb, only in-frame clones are kept and a portion is missing. The table records 80,000 to 100,000 clones, around 90% of them present only once. This chain uses TRBV27 with TRBJ2-7, with a weak D call TRBD1 (6 bases). This sequence was found in a woman aged 18-35 years. The material sequenced was peripheral blood mononuclear cells (PBMCs). CDR3 sequence: CASSSTGYSYEQYF. CDR3 sequence (DNA): TGTGCCAGCAGTTCGACAGGCTACTCCTACGAGCAGTACTTC.